Sequencing of this TCR beta chain was carried out in a study of blood T cell repertoires in COVID-19. The repertoire was sequenced with immunoSEQ multiplex PCR; TCRdb's copy has only in-frame clones and lacks some. This table holds about 180,000 clones, 80% found once. This clone was observed many times. Input material: PBMCs or T cells enriched from blood (not recorded which). The source of this sequence is a man between 60 and 75 years old who had been exposed to COVID-19.

The CDR3 nucleotides read TGCAGCGTTGAAGACCCGGGGGAGACCCAGTACTTC. It specifies CSVEDPGETQYF. V usage is TRBV29-1 and J usage is TRBJ2-5, with D tentatively TRBD2 (5 bases). Germline V lookup: CDR1 SQVTM, CDR2 ANQGSEA. This CDR3 comprises 12 residues. V dropped 0 bases and J dropped 5 bases, with 7 bases sitting between them. The entire variable domain, with the rest obtained from reference TRBV29-1 and TRBJ2-5, is as follows: SAVISQKPSRDICQRGTSLTIQCQVDSQVTMMFWYRQQPGQSLTLIATANQGSEATYESGFVIDKFPISRPNLTFSTLTVSNMSPEDSSIYLCSVEDPGETQYFGPGTRLLVL.